One T cell receptor (beta chain) is described in this entry. Its antigen is unidentified. The source of the sample is a study of Ad26.COV2.S vaccination and SARS-CoV-2 variants. Regarding the study as a whole: The breadth of spike-specific CD8+ and CD4+ T cell responses after vaccination was reportedly substantial.

V was clipped by 10 bases and J by 4 bases, with 12 bases between them. This CDR3 has 12 amino acids. Clones were read by immunoSEQ multiplex PCR, and TCRdb kept only the in-frame ones, dropping some. The sample includes fewer than 600,000 clones, roughly nine tenths of them seen just once. The treatment denotes: approximately 18 received Ad26.COV2.S at low or high dose, single or two shots; several received placebo; per-sample allocation not given. Sampling occurred on day 63 after the first vaccine or placebo injection. Sequenced here: peripheral blood, sampled in a trial of Ad26.COV2.S vaccine versus placebo. The TCR sequence derives from a person between 18 and 60 years old who received the Ad26.COV2.S COVID-19 vaccine or a placebo. The J gene is TRBJ2-3, the V gene TRBV12-3 or TRBV12-4; D remains ambiguous. In DNA form, the CDR3 reads TGTGCCACTTCGGGTGGGGCAGATACGCAGTATTTT. Its translation is CATSGGADTQYF.